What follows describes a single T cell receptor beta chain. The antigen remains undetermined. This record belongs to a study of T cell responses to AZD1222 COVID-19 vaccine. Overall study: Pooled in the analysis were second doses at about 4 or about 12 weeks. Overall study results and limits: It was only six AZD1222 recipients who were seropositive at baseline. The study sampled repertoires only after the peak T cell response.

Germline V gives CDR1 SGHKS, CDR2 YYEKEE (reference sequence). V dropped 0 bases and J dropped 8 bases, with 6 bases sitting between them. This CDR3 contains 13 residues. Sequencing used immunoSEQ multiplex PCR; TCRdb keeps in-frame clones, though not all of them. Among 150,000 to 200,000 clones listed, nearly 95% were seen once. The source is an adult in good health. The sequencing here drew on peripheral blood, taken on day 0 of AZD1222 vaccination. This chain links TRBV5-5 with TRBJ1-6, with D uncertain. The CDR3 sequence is CASSLGGDSPLHF. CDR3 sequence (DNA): TGTGCCAGCAGCTTGGGTGGGGATTCACCCCTCCACTTT.